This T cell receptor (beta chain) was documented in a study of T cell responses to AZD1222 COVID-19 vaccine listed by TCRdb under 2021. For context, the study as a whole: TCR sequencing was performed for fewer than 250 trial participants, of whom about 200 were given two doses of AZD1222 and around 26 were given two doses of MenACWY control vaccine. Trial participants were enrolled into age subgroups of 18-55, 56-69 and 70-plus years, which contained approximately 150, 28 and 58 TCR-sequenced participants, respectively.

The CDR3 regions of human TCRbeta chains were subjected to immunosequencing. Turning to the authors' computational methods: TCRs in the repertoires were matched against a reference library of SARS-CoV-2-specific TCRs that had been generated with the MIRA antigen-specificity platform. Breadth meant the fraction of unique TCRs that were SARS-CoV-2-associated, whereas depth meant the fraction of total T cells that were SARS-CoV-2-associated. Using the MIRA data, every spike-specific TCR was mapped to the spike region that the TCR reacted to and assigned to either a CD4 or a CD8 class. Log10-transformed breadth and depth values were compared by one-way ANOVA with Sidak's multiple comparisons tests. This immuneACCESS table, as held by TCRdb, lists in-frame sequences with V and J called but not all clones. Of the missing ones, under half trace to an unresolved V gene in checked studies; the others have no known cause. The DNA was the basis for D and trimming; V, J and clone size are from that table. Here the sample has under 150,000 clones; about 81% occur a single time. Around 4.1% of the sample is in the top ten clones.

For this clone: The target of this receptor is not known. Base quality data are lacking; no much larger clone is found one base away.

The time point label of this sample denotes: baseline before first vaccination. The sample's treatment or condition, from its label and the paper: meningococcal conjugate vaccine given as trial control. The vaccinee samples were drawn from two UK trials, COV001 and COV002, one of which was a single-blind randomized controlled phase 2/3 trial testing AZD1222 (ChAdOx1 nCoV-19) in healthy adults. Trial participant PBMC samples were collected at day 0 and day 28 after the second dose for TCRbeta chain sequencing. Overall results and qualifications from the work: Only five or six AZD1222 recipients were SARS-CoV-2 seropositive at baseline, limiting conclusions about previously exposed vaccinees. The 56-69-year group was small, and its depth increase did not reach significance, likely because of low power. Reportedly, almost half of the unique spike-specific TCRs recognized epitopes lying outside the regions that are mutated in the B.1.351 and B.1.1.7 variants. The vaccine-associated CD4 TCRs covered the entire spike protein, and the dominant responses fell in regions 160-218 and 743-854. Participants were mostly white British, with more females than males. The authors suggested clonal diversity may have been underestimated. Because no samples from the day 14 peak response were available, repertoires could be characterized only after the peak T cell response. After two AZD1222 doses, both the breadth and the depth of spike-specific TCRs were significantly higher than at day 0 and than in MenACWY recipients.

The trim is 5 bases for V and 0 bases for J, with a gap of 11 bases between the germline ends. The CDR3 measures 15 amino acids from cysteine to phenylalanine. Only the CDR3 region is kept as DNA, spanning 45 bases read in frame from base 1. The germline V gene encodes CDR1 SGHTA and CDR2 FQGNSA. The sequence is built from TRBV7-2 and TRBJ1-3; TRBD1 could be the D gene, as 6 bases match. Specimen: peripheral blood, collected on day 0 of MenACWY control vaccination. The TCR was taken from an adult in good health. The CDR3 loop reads CASSTRTVSGNTIYF. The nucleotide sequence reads TGTGCCAGCAGCACGCGGACAGTCTCTGGAAACACCATATATTTT.